This T cell receptor beta chain comes out of a study of metastatic and nonmetastatic thyroid tumors (dated by TCRdb to the early 2020s). For the wider study: The researchers compared repertoires between peripheral blood samples and tumor or nodule tissue samples from patients with malignant or benign thyroid disease.

None of the patients had been given any treatment before thyroid surgery. Patient clinical samples collected from about 2012 to 2018 were retrospectively analysed using T-cell receptor beta sequencing. Study-level results and caveats: In both blood and tumor samples, malignant tumors were reported to have significantly higher TCR beta diversity than benign nodules.

In this sample, this clone turned up many times. Its target antigen remains unknown. One base away there is no much larger clone; base qualities are not given. V lost 2 bases and J lost 4 bases; the stretch between them is 11 bases long. The CDR3 numbers 13 residues from cysteine through phenylalanine. Of all the DNA, just the CDR3 is kept, 39 bases in frame from base 1. CDR1 and CDR2 are read off the germline V gene (reference sequence) as DFQATT and SNEGSKA. Library generation was performed with PCR. TCRdb names Illumina HiSeq 4000 as the instrument used. High-throughput sequencing was used to profile the CDR3 region of the TCR beta-chain in every patient. Turning to the authors' computational methods: Drawing on CDR3 differences between clinicopathological groups, the researchers built a classifier meant to tell apart patients with distant-metastatic papillary thyroid cancer. The Shannon index was used to measure repertoire diversity, and the Morisita-Horn index was used to measure how similar tumor and blood repertoires were. The raw public reads went through TCRdb reprocessing: fastp at Q25, MiXCR clone calling, in-frame beta chains kept. TCRdb, not the original authors, processed these V and J calls. Counted in this sample were about 40,000 clones; around 10% of them appeared once. The leading ten clones occupy less than 25% of the sample.

This sequence uses TRBV20-1 and TRBJ2-5; a tentative D match to TRBD1 spans 6 bases. This receptor was taken from a female donor with papillary thyroid cancer or a benign thyroid nodule (not recorded which). Some clones in this sample may be carry-over from other donors' samples. The sample comprised blood. The CDR3 region: CSARITGLETQYF. The DNA sequence follows: TGCAGTGCTAGAATTACAGGGCTAGAGACCCAGTACTTC.